Below are 32 T cell receptor beta chains sequenced from a single sample in a study of T cell responses to AZD1222 COVID-19 vaccine. Sequenced by immunoSEQ multiplex PCR; TCRdb stores in-frame clones only, minus some. Of around 130,000 clones detected, about 88% appear once; the ten largest clones hold about 4.4%. The sample consisted of peripheral blood, taken on day 0 of AZD1222 vaccination. The receptors derive from an adult in good health.

J is TRBJ2-7 and V is TRBV20-1; TRBD2 aligns across 7 bases. The V segment lost 3 bases and the J segment 0 bases; nucleotides outside the gene matches: 8. The CDR3 totals 15 residues. Looked up from germline, CDR1 is DFQATT and CDR2 is SNEGSKA (reference sequence). This CDR3 reads CSASWGGSSSYEQYF. CDR3 in DNA: TGCAGTGCTAGTTGGGGCGGGAGTAGCTCCTACGAGCAGTACTTC.

The chain has TRBV6-5 and TRBJ1-6; no firm D call. Germline CDR1 MNHEY, CDR2 SVGAGI. V gave up 0 bases and J gave up 7 bases, with 13 bases separating them. The CDR3 covers 16 residues. The CDR3 DNA is TGTGCCAGCAGTTACTCACGACCCCCCACGAATTCACCCCTCCACTTT. Translated: CASSYSRPPTNSPLHF.

This rearrangement joins TRBV6-5 to TRBJ1-2; no clear D. This CDR3 region has 13 residues. In germline, CDR1 is MNHEY, CDR2 SVGAGI. The V end was cut by 2 bases, the J end by 4 bases, with 8 bases between. The CDR3 reads CASSYKGSYGYTF. The CDR3 DNA reads as TGTGCCAGCAGTTACAAGGGTAGCTATGGCTACACCTTC.

The chain joins TRBV27 to TRBJ1-2, with 7 positions matching TRBD1. The CDR3 runs to 17 residues. V dropped 10 bases and J dropped 0; count of bases not matched to a gene: 17. Germline values: CDR1 MNHEY, CDR2 SMNVEV (reference sequence). CDR3 nucleotide sequence: TGTGCCACCCTTCCGGGACAGCCTCCGTTAGCTAACTATGGCTACACCTTC. It translates to CATLPGQPPLANYGYTF.

The gene calls are TRBV29-1 and TRBJ1-2; D may be TRBD1 (6 bases). V shed 8 bases and J shed 4 bases, with 20 bases lying between them. CDR1 SQVTM and CDR2 ANQGSEA come from the germline V gene. The CDR3 is 14 amino acids. The CDR3 reads CSTGQQGRGYGYTF. CDR3 in DNA: TGCAGCACAGGCCAACAGGGTCGGGGCTATGGCTACACCTTC.

This sequence joins TRBV5-5 and TRBJ1-4, with 8 bases fitting TRBD1. Germline V lookup: CDR1 SGHKS, CDR2 YYEKEE (reference sequence). CDR3 length equals 16 residues. With 4 bases clipped from V and 0 bases from J, the junction kept 5 bases outside the gene matches. CDR3: CASSPRGRATNEKLFF. The CDR3 coding sequence is TGTGCCAGCAGCCCCAGGGGGCGCGCAACTAATGAAAAACTGTTTTTT.

The chain has TRBV27 and TRBJ1-1; 11 nucleotides agree with TRBD1. V lost 3 bases to trimming and J lost 5 bases; unmatched junction nucleotides: 8. This CDR3 is built from 16 residues. The V gene's germline CDR1 is MNHEY and CDR2 SMNVEV (reference sequence). Here the CDR3 DNA reads TGTGCCAGCAGTTTCACCCGGACAGGGGGCCGTACTGAAGCTTTCTTT. Translated: CASSFTRTGGRTEAFF.

The genes are TRBV19 and TRBJ2-3; D is unresolved. The CDR3 totals 13 residues. CDR1 LNHDA and CDR2 SQIVND come from the germline V gene (reference sequence). V was clipped by 7 bases and J by 4 bases, with 12 bases between them. The CDR3 region is CASNSGLADTQYF. Here the CDR3 DNA reads TGTGCCAGTAATAGTGGGTTAGCAGATACGCAGTATTTT. Supplemented by reference TRBV19 and TRBJ2-3, the full variable domain reads DGGITQSPKYLFRKEGQNVTLSCEQNLNHDAMYWYRQDPGQGLRLIYYSQIVNDFQKGDIAEGYSVSREKKESFPLTVTSAQKNPTAFYLCASNSGLADTQYFGPGTRLTVL.

The chain is built from TRBV7-4 and TRBJ2-2; D unresolved. The V gene's germline CDR1 is SGHVT and CDR2 SQSDAQ. The length of the CDR3 is 17 residues. V was trimmed by 1 base and J by 7 bases, leaving 19 bases between them. Here the CDR3 reads CASSLVPQKWGGGELFF. CDR3 nucleotide sequence: TGTGCCAGCAGCTTAGTTCCCCAAAAATGGGGTGGCGGGGAGCTGTTTTTT.

The J gene is TRBJ1-2, the V gene TRBV4-1; D is undetermined. The CDR3 runs 14 residues. V was shortened by 1 base and J by 4 bases, with 10 bases between the two germline ends. CDR1 MGHRA and CDR2 YSYEKL come from the germline V gene. CDR3 sequence reads: CASSQAALGYGYTF. For the CDR3, the DNA is TGCGCCAGCAGCCAAGCGGCCCTGGGCTATGGCTACACCTTC.

This clone was found once. The chain employs TRBV7-2 and TRBJ2-2; a possible D gene is TRBD2 (6 bases). V was trimmed by 3 bases and J by 5 bases, leaving 13 bases between them. The length of the CDR3 is 15 residues. CDR1 and CDR2 from the germline V gene are SGHTA and FQGNSA. Here the CDR3 DNA reads TGTGCCAGCAGCTTGAGGCGGGGAAGGACCGGGGAGCTGTTTTTT. It encodes CASSLRRGRTGELFF.

The chain couples TRBV13 to TRBJ2-7; D remains ambiguous. This CDR3 is built from 11 residues. Trimming took 5 bases from V and 3 from J, leaving 5 bases between them. Germline CDR1 and CDR2: PRHDT and FYEKMQ (reference sequence). CDR3 region: CASSGDYEQYF. DNA of the CDR3: TGTGCCAGCAGCGGGGACTACGAGCAGTACTTC. Based on the CDR3 plus reference TRBV13 and TRBJ2-7, the full variable domain is AAGVIQSPRHLIKEKRETATLKCYPIPRHDTVYWYQQGPGQDPQFLISFYEKMQSDKGSIPDRFSAQQFSDYHSELNMSSLELGDSALYFCASSGDYEQYFGPGTRLTVT.

The rearrangement links TRBV2 to TRBJ1-4, with D uncertain. Germline V CDR1 and CDR2: SNHLY, FYNNEI. The CDR3 runs to 14 residues. V was pared by 4 bases and J by 5 bases, with 11 bases between. The CDR3 here is CASSAGPENEKLFF. CDR3 DNA: TGTGCCAGCAGTGCGGGCCCTGAGAATGAAAAACTGTTTTTT.

The chain couples TRBV14 to TRBJ1-1; no reliable D call. In germline, CDR1 is SGHDN, CDR2 FVKESK. CDR3 length equals 13 residues. Trimming took 4 bases from V and 7 from J, leaving 13 bases between them. CDR3 bases: TGTGCCAGCAGCCTTAATACAGCACTTGAAGCTTTCTTT. It translates to CASSLNTALEAFF.

This chain uses TRBV9 with TRBJ2-2; possible D gene TRBD2, 5 bases. This CDR3 contains 16 residues. The V gene's germline CDR1 is SGDLS and CDR2 YYNGEE. The V and J ends lost 3 bases and 3 bases respectively, with 15 bases between them. In DNA form, the CDR3 reads TGTGCCAGCAGCGCCCGTGGAACGGGATACACCGGGGAGCTGTTTTTT. This encodes CASSARGTGYTGELFF.

This chain joins TRBV5-4 and TRBJ1-2; D gene uncertain. The germline V gene has CDR1 SGHNT and CDR2 YYREEE (reference sequence). CDR3 length: 14 residues. V lost 1 base to trimming and J lost 2 bases, with 9 bases between them. The CDR3 DNA follows: TGTGCCAGCAGCTTGAGGCGGGAAAACTATGGCTACACCTTC. It translates to CASSLRRENYGYTF.

V gene TRBV13 combines with J gene TRBJ2-1; 13 bases agree with TRBD2. V gave up 11 bases and J gave up 15 bases; unmatched junction bases: 10. CDR1 is PRHDT and CDR2 is FYEKMQ in the germline V gene (reference sequence). CDR3 length: 12 amino acids. The chain's CDR3 is CAVRLAGGRRFF. CDR3 DNA sequence: TGTGCCGTCAGACTAGCGGGAGGCCGACGGTTCTTC.

The J gene is TRBJ1-4, the V gene TRBV2, with a weak D call TRBD1 (5 bases). CDR3 length: 13 amino acids. From germline, CDR1 is SNHLY and CDR2 FYNNEI. Trimming pared 4 bases from V and 8 bases from J, leaving 11 bases between. The CDR3 is CASSAVGVEKLFF. The CDR3 coding sequence is TGTGCCAGCAGTGCGGTAGGGGTCGAAAAACTGTTTTTT.

The chain employs TRBV6-5 and TRBJ2-2; 7 bases line up with TRBD1. The germline V gene has CDR1 MNHEY and CDR2 SVGAGI. V shed 8 bases and J 3 bases; nucleotides not matched to a gene: 6. The CDR3 runs to 14 residues. The chain's CDR3 is CASRTDRDTGELFF. The CDR3 coding sequence is TGTGCCAGCCGAACAGACAGGGACACCGGGGAGCTGTTTTTT.

This chain links TRBV4-2 with TRBJ1-6; TRBD1 agrees at 8 bases. Germline CDR1 is LGHNA and CDR2 is YNFKEQ. The CDR3 has 18 residues. Losses at the gene ends were 4 bases for V and 3 bases for J; bases not matched to a gene: 11. DNA of the CDR3: TGTGCCAGCAGCCGCCCCCCGGCAGGGGGCCTCTATAATTCACCCCTCCACTTT. Translated: CASSRPPAGGLYNSPLHF.

This chain connects TRBV5-1 to TRBJ1-6; 11 positions match TRBD1. V was pared by 0 bases and J by 5 bases, with 7 bases of the junction left unmatched. The CDR3 is 18 residues long. The germline CDR1 and CDR2 sequences are SGHRS and YFSETQ. CDR3 bases: TGCGCCAGCAGCTTGGCGAGGACAGGGGGCGTTGATAATTCACCCCTCCACTTT. Amino acids: CASSLARTGGVDNSPLHF.

The chain employs TRBV11-2 and TRBJ1-1, with TRBD1 matching 9 bases. Germline V CDR1 and CDR2: SGHAT, FQNNGV. Trimming at V came to 4 bases and at J to 10 bases, leaving 1 base not matched to a gene. CDR3 size: 11 residues. The CDR3 loop reads CASSSGQGAFF. CDR3 bases: TGTGCCAGCAGCTCGGGACAGGGAGCTTTCTTT.

The chain joins TRBV29-1 to TRBJ1-4; TRBD1 aligns across 9 bases. This CDR3 spans 13 amino acids. CDR1 SQVTM and CDR2 ANQGSEA come from the germline V gene. The trim removed 5 bases at V and 15 bases at J, leaving 13 bases unmatched. The CDR3 here is CSVLDRGKSGLFF. In DNA form, the CDR3 reads TGCAGCGTTCTGGACAGGGGCAAATCTGGTTTGTTTTTT.

This sequence joins TRBV2 and TRBJ2-7; 9 bases are a match to TRBD2. Germline V lookup: CDR1 SNHLY, CDR2 FYNNEI. V gave up 5 bases and J gave up 5 bases; unmatched junction bases: 10. The CDR3 consists of 15 residues. The chain's CDR3 is CASSYRKREAHEQYF. CDR3 in DNA: TGTGCCAGCAGTTATCGAAAGCGGGAGGCTCACGAGCAGTACTTC.

The chain couples TRBV6-5 to TRBJ1-1; 8 bases map to TRBD1. This CDR3 contains 13 residues. Trimming cost V 7 bases and J 11 bases; bases outside gene matches: 12. In germline, CDR1 is MNHEY, CDR2 SVGAGI. The CDR3 spells CASNPPAGGYAFF. The CDR3 DNA is TGTGCCAGCAACCCCCCGGCAGGGGGCTATGCTTTCTTT.

This chain uses TRBV5-1 with TRBJ2-2; no definite D call. The CDR3 length is 14 residues. Germline values: CDR1 SGHRS, CDR2 YFSETQ. V was trimmed by 2 bases and J by 2 bases, leaving 7 bases between them. The CDR3 coding sequence is TGCGCCAGCAGCTTCGGAGTAAACACCGGGGAGCTGTTTTTT. This encodes CASSFGVNTGELFF. Complete variable domain (other parts from reference TRBV5-1 and TRBJ2-2): KAGVTQTPRYLIKTRGQQVTLSCSPISGHRSVSWYQQTPGQGLQFLFEYFSETQRNKGNFPGRFSGRQFSNSRSEMNVSTLELGDSALYLCASSFGVNTGELFFGEGSRLTVL.

CDR3 region: CASSRYGTGGIQNTGELFF. CDR3 nucleotide sequence: TGTGCCAGCAGCCGCTATGGGACAGGGGGGATCCAGAACACCGGGGAGCTGTTTTTT. The chain employs TRBV3-1 (or the pseudogene TRBV3-2) and TRBJ2-2; 11 bases match TRBD1. V gave up 4 bases and J gave up 1 base; unmatched junction bases: 11. CDR1 and CDR2 (germline): LGHDT, YNNKEL (reference sequence). The CDR3 spans 19 residues.

The chain joins TRBV7-8 to TRBJ2-3; the match to TRBD2 covers 8 bases. The trim removed 6 bases at V and 0 bases at J, leaving 8 bases unmatched. CDR3 length: 16 amino acids. The germline V gene encodes CDR1 SGHVS and CDR2 FQNEAQ. The CDR3 protein is CASRRIAGPSTDTQYF. Written as DNA, the CDR3 is TGTGCCAGCAGACGTATAGCGGGACCTAGCACAGATACGCAGTATTTT.

The rearrangement links TRBV4-1 to TRBJ2-7; D not certain. Trimming left V 0 bases short and J 3 bases short, with 9 bases between. CDR3 length: 14 residues. CDR1 is MGHRA and CDR2 is YSYEKL in the germline V gene. The CDR3: CASSQDPNLYEQYF. The CDR3 DNA follows: TGCGCCAGCAGCCAAGATCCGAACCTCTACGAGCAGTACTTC.

V gene TRBV7-6 combines with J gene TRBJ2-1; maybe TRBD2 (6 bases). CDR1 and CDR2 (germline): SGHVS, FNYEAQ. Trimming removed 0 bases from V and 4 bases from J, with 7 bases in between. The CDR3 totals 14 residues. The chain's CDR3 is CASSLAGGYNEQFF. For the CDR3, the DNA is TGTGCCAGCAGCTTAGCCGGGGGTTACAATGAGCAGTTCTTC.

The chain is built from TRBV7-3 and TRBJ2-7; possibly TRBD1 for D (6 bases). The CDR3 spans 21 residues. In germline, CDR1 is SGHTA, CDR2 FQGTGA. The germline V and J ends were trimmed by 4 bases and 2 bases, with 33 bases remaining between them. For the CDR3, the DNA is TGTGCCAGCAGCTATAGGAGGTATCGGGTTTCAGGGGAAAGGCGCCCCTACGAGCAGTACTTC. Protein: CASSYRRYRVSGERRPYEQYF.

This clone was seen just once. V is TRBV7-2 and J is TRBJ2-3, with D hard to call. Germline-derived CDR1 and CDR2 are SGHTA and FQGNSA. The CDR3 runs to 12 residues. The V end was cut by 4 bases, the J end by 6 bases, with 8 bases between. CDR3 sequence: CASSSSSDTQYF. In DNA form, the CDR3 reads TGTGCCAGCAGCTCAAGCTCGGATACGCAGTATTTT.